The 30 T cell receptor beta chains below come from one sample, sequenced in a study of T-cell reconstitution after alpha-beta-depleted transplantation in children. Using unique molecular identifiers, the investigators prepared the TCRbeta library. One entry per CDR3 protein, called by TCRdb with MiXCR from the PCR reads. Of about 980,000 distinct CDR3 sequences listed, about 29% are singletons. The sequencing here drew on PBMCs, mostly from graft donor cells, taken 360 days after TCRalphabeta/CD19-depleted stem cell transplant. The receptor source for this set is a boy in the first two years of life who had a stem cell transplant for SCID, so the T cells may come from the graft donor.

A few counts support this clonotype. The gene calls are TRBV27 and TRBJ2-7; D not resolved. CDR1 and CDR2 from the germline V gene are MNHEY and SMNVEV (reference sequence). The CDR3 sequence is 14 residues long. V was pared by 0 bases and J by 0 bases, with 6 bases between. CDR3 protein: CASSLSPYSYEQYF. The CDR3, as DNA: TGTGCCAGCAGTTTATCTCCATACTCCTACGAGCAGTACTTC.

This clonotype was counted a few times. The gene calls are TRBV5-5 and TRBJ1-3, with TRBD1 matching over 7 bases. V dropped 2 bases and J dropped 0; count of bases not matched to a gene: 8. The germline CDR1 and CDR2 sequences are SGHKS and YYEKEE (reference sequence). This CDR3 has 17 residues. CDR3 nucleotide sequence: TGTGCCAGCAGCTTTCGCCCGGGACAGCACTCTGGAAACACCATATATTTT. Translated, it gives CASSFRPGQHSGNTIYF.

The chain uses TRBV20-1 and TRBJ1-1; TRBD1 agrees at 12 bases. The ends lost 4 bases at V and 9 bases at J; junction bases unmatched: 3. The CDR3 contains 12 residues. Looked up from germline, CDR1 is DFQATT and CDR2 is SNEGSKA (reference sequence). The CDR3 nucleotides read TGCAGTGCTAAGGGACAGGGGGCGAAAGCTTTCTTT. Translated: CSAKGQGAKAFF.

The DNA for the CDR3 is TGTGCCACCAGCAGAGTAACTACTCAAGAGACCCAGTACTTC. The encoded protein is CATSRVTTQETQYF. The V call is TRBV15, the J call TRBJ2-5; D gene unclear. Trimming took off 1 base at V and 2 bases at J, with 8 bases between the two ends. Per germline, CDR1 LNHNV and CDR2 YYDKDF (reference sequence). The CDR3 totals 14 residues.

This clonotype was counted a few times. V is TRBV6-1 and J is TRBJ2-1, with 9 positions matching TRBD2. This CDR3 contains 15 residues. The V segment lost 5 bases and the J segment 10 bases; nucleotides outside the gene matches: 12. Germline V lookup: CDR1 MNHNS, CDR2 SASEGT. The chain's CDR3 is CASSHGIAGDREQFF. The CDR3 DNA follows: TGTGCCAGCAGTCATGGGATAGCGGGGGACCGCGAGCAGTTCTTC.

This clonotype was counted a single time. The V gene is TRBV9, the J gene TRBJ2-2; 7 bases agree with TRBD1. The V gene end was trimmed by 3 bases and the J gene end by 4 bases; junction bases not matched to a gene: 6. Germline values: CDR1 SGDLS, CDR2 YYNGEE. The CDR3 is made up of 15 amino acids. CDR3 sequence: CASSGGQRVTGELFF. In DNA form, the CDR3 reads TGTGCCAGCAGCGGGGGACAGCGCGTCACCGGGGAGCTGTTTTTT.

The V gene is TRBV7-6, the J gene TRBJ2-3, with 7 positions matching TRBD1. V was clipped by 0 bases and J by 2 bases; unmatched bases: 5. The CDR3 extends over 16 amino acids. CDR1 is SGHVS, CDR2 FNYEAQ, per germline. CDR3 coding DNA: TGTGCCAGCAGCTTAGCCCGGGACAGCTACACAGATACGCAGTATTTT. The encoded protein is CASSLARDSYTDTQYF.

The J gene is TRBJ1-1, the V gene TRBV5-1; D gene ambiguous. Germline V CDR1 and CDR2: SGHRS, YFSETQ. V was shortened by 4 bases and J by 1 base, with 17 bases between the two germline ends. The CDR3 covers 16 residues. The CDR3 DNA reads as TGCGCCAGCAGCCGAGTTCCCGGACGGCAGAACACTGAAGCTTTCTTT. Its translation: CASSRVPGRQNTEAFF.

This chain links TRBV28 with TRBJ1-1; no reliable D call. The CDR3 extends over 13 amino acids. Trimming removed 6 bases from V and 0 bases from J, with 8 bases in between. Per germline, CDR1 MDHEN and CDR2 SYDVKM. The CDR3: CASRREMNTEAFF. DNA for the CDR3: TGTGCCAGCAGGAGAGAAATGAACACTGAAGCTTTCTTT. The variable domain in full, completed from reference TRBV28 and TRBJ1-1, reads DVKVTQSSRYLVKRTGEKVFLECVQDMDHENMFWYRQDPGLGLRLIYFSYDVKMKEKGDIPEGYSVSREKKERFSLILESASTNQTSMYLCASRREMNTEAFFGQGTRLTVV.

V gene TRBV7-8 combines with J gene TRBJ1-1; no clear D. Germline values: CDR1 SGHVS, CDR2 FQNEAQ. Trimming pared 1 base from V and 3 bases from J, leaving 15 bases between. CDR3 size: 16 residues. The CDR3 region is CASSLEGRGWDTEAFF. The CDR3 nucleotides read TGTGCCAGCAGCTTAGAGGGTCGGGGTTGGGACACTGAAGCTTTCTTT.

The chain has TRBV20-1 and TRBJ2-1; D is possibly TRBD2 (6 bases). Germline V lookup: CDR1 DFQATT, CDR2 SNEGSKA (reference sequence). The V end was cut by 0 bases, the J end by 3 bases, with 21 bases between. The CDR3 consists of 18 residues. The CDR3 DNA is TGCAGTGCTAGAGATCGACTAGGACAAGGCCTAGTCTACAATGAGCAGTTCTTC. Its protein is CSARDRLGQGLVYNEQFF.

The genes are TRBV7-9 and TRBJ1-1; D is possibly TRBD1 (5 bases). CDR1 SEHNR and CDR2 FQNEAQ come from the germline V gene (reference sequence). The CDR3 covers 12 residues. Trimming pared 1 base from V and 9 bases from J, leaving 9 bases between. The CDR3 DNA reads TGTGCCAGCAGCTTAGGGGACCTAAAAGCTTTCTTT. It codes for CASSLGDLKAFF.

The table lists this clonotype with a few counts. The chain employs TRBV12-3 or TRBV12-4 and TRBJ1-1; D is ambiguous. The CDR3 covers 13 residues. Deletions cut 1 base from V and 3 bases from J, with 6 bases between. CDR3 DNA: TGTGCCAGCAGTTTAGGGGCGGACACTGAAGCTTTCTTT. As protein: CASSLGADTEAFF.

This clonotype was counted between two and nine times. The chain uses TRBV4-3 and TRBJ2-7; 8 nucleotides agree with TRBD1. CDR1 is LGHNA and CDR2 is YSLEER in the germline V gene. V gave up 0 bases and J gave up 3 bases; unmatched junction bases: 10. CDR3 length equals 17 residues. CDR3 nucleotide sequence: TGCGCCAGCAGCCAAGAAGAAGATAGCAGGGGGCTCTACGAGCAGTACTTC. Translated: CASSQEEDSRGLYEQYF.

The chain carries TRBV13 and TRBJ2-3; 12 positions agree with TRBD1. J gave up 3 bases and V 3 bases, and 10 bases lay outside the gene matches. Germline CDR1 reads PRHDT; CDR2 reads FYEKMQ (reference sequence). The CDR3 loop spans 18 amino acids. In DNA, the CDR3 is TGTGCCAGCAGCTTTTACTCAGGGACAGGGGGCTGGACAGATACGCAGTATTTT. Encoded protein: CASSFYSGTGGWTDTQYF.

In DNA form, the CDR3 reads TGCAGTGGGAGGATAGCGGGGACTAGCACAGATACGCAGTATTTT. Residues: CSGRIAGTSTDTQYF. The chain has TRBV20-1 and TRBJ2-3; 8 nucleotides line up with TRBD2. J gave up 0 bases and V 7 bases, and 9 bases lay outside the gene matches. Germline V lookup: CDR1 DFQATT, CDR2 SNEGSKA (reference sequence). The CDR3 has 15 amino acids.

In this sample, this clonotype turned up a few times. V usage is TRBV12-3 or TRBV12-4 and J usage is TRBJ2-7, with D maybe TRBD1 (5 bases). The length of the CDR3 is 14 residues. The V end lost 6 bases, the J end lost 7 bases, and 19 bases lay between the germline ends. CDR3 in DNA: TGTGCCAGCAGGGCAATGGGGCAGTCTGGAGAGCAGTACTTC. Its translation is CASRAMGQSGEQYF.

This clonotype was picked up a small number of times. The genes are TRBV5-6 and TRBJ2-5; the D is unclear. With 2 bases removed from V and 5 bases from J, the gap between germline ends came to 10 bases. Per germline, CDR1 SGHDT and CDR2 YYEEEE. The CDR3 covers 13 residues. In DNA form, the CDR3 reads TGTGCCAGCAGCTTACGAGGCTGGGAGACCCAGTACTTC. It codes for CASSLRGWETQYF.

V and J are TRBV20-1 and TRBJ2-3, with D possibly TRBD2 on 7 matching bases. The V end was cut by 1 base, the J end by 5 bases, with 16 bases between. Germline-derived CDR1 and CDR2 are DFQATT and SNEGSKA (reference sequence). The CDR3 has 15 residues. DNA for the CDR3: TGCAGTGCTAGAGCCCCGGGGGGCCTTTTAGATACGCAGTATTTT. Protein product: CSARAPGGLLDTQYF.

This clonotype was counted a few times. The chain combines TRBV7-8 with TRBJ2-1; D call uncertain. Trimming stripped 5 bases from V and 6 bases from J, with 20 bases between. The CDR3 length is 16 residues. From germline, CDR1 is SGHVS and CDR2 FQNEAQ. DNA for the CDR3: TGTGCCAGCAGCCCGCTACCCGGCAAACCCATCAATGAGCAGTTCTTC. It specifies CASSPLPGKPINEQFF. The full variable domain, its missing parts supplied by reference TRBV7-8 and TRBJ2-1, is GAGVSQSPRYKVAKRGQDVALRCDPISGHVSLFWYQQALGQGPEFLTYFQNEAQLDKSGLPSDRFFAERPEGSVSTLKIQRTQQEDSAVYLCASSPLPGKPINEQFFGPGTRLTVL.

The CDR3 protein is CASSRQGSGYNEQFF. The CDR3 DNA reads TGTGCCAGCAGTCGACAGGGGTCGGGCTACAATGAGCAGTTCTTC. The gene calls are TRBV12-3 or TRBV12-4 and TRBJ2-1; 8 bases are shared with TRBD1. The trim removed 5 bases at V and 3 bases at J, leaving 6 bases unmatched. The CDR3 consists of 15 residues.

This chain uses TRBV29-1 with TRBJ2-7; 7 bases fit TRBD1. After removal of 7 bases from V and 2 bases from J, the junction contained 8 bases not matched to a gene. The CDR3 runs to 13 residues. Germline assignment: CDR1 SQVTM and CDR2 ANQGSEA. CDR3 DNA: TGCAGCGCCGAGGGACAGCAGACCTACGAGCAGTACTTC. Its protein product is CSAEGQQTYEQYF.

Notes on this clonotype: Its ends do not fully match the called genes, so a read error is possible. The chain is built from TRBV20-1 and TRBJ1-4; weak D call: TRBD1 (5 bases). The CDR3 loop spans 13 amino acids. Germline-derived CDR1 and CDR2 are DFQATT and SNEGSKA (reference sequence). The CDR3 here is CSAHGGTNEKLFF. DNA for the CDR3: TGCAGTGCCCATGGGGGGACGAATGAAAAACTTTTTTTT.

The CDR3 sequence: CATSGRITGGNTGELFF. DNA of the CDR3: TGTGCCACCAGTGGTCGTATTACAGGGGGGAACACCGGGGAGCTGTTTTTT. V gene TRBV24-1 combines with J gene TRBJ2-2; TRBD1 agrees at 8 bases. The V and J ends lost 5 bases and 1 base, in that order; junction bases with no gene match: 8. CDR3 length equals 17 residues. Per the germline V gene, CDR1 is KGHDR and CDR2 is SFDVKD.

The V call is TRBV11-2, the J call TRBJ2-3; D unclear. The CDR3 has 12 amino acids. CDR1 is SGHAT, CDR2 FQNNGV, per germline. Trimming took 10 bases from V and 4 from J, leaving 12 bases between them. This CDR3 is CATRKGADTQYF. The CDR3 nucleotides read TGTGCCACCCGGAAGGGCGCAGATACGCAGTATTTT.

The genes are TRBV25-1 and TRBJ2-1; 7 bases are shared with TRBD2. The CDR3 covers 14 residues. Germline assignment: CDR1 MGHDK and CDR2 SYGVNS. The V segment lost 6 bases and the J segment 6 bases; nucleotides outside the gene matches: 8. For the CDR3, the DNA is TGTGCCAGCAGCGGTTTCGGGGGGATCAATGAGCAGTTCTTC. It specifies CASSGFGGINEQFF.

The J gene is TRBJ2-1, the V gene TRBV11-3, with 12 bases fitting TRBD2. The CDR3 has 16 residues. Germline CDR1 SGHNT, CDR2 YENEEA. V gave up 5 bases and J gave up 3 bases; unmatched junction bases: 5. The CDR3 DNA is TGTGCCAGCAGCGCAAGACTAGCGGGGGACTACAATGAGCAGTTCTTC. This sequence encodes CASSARLAGDYNEQFF.

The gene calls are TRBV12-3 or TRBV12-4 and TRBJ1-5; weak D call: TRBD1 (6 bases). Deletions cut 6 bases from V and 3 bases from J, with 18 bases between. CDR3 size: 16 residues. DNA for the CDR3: TGTGCCAGCAGCTCTCAGGGGTGGGGGGACAATCAGCCCCAGCATTTT. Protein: CASSSQGWGDNQPQHF.

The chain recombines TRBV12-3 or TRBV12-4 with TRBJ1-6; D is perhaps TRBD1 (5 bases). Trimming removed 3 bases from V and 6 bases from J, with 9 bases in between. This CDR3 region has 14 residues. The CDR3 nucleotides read TGTGCCAGCAGTTTTAAGGGGTCTAATTCACCCCTCCACTTT. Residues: CASSFKGSNSPLHF.

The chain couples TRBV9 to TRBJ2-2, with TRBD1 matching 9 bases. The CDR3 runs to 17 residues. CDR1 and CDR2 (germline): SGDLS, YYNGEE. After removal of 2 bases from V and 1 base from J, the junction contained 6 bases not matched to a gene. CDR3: CASSVNRGLVNTGELFF. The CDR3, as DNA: TGTGCCAGCAGCGTCAACAGGGGGCTAGTGAACACCGGGGAGCTGTTTTTT.